A single sample is the source of the 15 T cell receptor beta chains below, sequenced in a study of T cell responses to AZD1222 COVID-19 vaccine. Data came from immunoSEQ multiplex PCR; TCRdb stores just in-frame clones and leaves some out. This table holds 72,000 or so clones, less than 85% found once. The sequencing here drew on peripheral blood, taken on day 0 of AZD1222 vaccination. All receptors derive from an adult in good health.

The chain couples TRBV10-3 to TRBJ1-5; 10 nucleotides agree with TRBD1. Germline-derived CDR1 and CDR2 are ENHRY and SYGVKD. The CDR3 has 16 residues. V lost 0 bases, J lost 9 bases, and 8 bases stayed unmatched. The CDR3 coding sequence is TGTGCCATCAGTGAGTCTGACAGGGGGCGGGTTGGGCCCCAGCATTTT. Residues: CAISESDRGRVGPQHF.

This rearrangement joins TRBV29-1 to TRBJ2-5; 11 nucleotides match TRBD1. Germline V gene data show CDR1 as SQVTM and CDR2 as ANQGSEA. The ends lost 7 bases at V and 4 bases at J; junction bases unmatched: 2. The CDR3 runs to 12 residues. The CDR3 DNA is TGCAGCGCCGGGACAGGGGGAGAGACCCAGTACTTC. Amino acids: CSAGTGGETQYF. The full variable domain, its missing parts supplied by reference TRBV29-1 and TRBJ2-5, is SAVISQKPSRDICQRGTSLTIQCQVDSQVTMMFWYRQQPGQSLTLIATANQGSEATYESGFVIDKFPISRPNLTFSTLTVSNMSPEDSSIYLCSAGTGGETQYFGPGTRLLVL.

This CDR3 is CATSVDRGGSYEQYF. CDR3 nucleotides: TGTGCCACCAGCGTCGACAGGGGGGGTTCCTACGAGCAGTACTTC. This rearrangement joins TRBV15 to TRBJ2-7; 9 nucleotides align to TRBD1. The ends lost 5 bases at V and 1 base at J; junction bases unmatched: 6. CDR3 length equals 15 residues. The germline V gene encodes CDR1 LNHNV and CDR2 YYDKDF (reference sequence).

The chain joins TRBV29-1 to TRBJ1-2, with 7 bases aligning to TRBD1. V lost 4 bases to trimming and J lost 5 bases; unmatched junction nucleotides: 7. CDR1 is SQVTM, CDR2 ANQGSEA, per germline. The CDR3 has 13 residues. CDR3 sequence: CSVGDSGRYGYTF. CDR3 nucleotides: TGCAGCGTTGGGGACAGCGGGAGGTATGGCTACACCTTC.

This chain uses TRBV4-2 with TRBJ2-2, with unresolved D. The CDR3 is 12 residues long. Germline-derived CDR1 and CDR2 are LGHNA and YNFKEQ. Trimming took 1 base from V and 8 from J, leaving 5 bases between them. CDR3 protein: CASSQATGELFF. The CDR3 region has the DNA TGTGCCAGCAGCCAAGCCACGGGGGAGCTGTTTTTT.

The chain links TRBV6-5 to TRBJ1-3, with TRBD1 identical over 8 bases. In germline, CDR1 is MNHEY, CDR2 SVGAGI. With V trimmed by 6 bases and J by 1 base, 5 bases remained unmatched. This CDR3 comprises 15 residues. The DNA of the CDR3 is TGTGCCAGCAGCGTGACAGGGGAATCTGGAAACACCATATATTTT. This encodes CASSVTGESGNTIYF.

This clone was recorded many times. The genes are TRBV5-1 and TRBJ1-5; tentatively, D is TRBD1 (5 bases). Germline V CDR1 and CDR2: SGHRS, YFSETQ. This CDR3 has 13 residues. Deletions cut 0 bases from V and 7 bases from J, with 8 bases between. CDR3 in amino acids: CASSLEGEQPQHF. As DNA, the CDR3 is TGCGCCAGCAGCTTGGAAGGGGAGCAGCCCCAGCATTTT.

CDR3 DNA sequence: TGTGCCTGGAGTTACGAACGGAATCAGCCCCAGCATTTT. Its protein product is CAWSYERNQPQHF. V and J are TRBV30 and TRBJ1-5; no reliable D call. Trimming pared 2 bases from V and 4 bases from J, leaving 9 bases between. The CDR3 is 13 amino acids. Germline values: CDR1 GTSNPN, CDR2 SVGIG (reference sequence).

The chain recombines TRBV10-3 with TRBJ1-5, with 7 bases matching TRBD1. The length of the CDR3 is 14 residues. V was pared by 0 bases and J by 6 bases, with 2 bases of the junction left unmatched. Germline CDR1 and CDR2: ENHRY and SYGVKD. Here the CDR3 DNA reads TGTGCCATCAGTGAGTCAACAGGGGTTCAGCCCCAGCATTTT. Translated: CAISESTGVQPQHF.

The chain couples TRBV6-5 to TRBJ1-1; D is undetermined. The CDR3 sequence is 11 residues long. The germline CDR1 and CDR2 sequences are MNHEY and SVGAGI. The V end lost 7 bases, the J end lost 3 bases, and 6 bases lay between the germline ends. CDR3 nucleotides: TGTGCCAGCACCCCCCACACTGAAGCTTTCTTT. Protein product: CASTPHTEAFF.

The CDR3, as DNA: TGCGCCAGCAGCCTTCGTAGCTCTGGGTACAATGAGCAGTTCTTC. This codes for CASSLRSSGYNEQFF. This chain joins TRBV4-1 and TRBJ2-1; no reliable D call. In germline, CDR1 is MGHRA, CDR2 YSYEKL. Deletions cut 4 bases from V and 4 bases from J, with 14 bases between. The CDR3 length is 15 residues.

The chain links TRBV14 to TRBJ1-2, with TRBD1 identical over 7 bases. Germline CDR1 is SGHDN and CDR2 is FVKESK. V lost 3 bases, J lost 8 bases, and 9 bases stayed unmatched. The CDR3 is 14 amino acids. The CDR3 nucleotides read TGTGCCAGCAGCCATTGGACAGGCGGGGAAGGCTACACCTTC. Amino acids: CASSHWTGGEGYTF.

This clone was detected only once. This rearrangement joins TRBV30 to TRBJ1-1; no reliable D call. Between the trimmed V and J ends, which lost 4 bases and 1 base, there was a span of 10 bases. The CDR3 is 13 amino acids. Germline V CDR1 and CDR2: GTSNPN, SVGIG (reference sequence). The CDR3 DNA reads as TGTGCCTGGACACCTAATAGGAACACTGAAGCTTTCTTT. This encodes CAWTPNRNTEAFF.

This CDR3 is CASSLYAGGGTDTQYF. The CDR3 DNA reads TGTGCCAGCAGCTTATATGCGGGGGGGGGCACAGATACGCAGTATTTT. The chain recombines TRBV7-9 with TRBJ2-3; 9 bases line up with TRBD2. The CDR3 contains 16 residues. CDR1 and CDR2 from the germline V gene are SEHNR and FQNEAQ (reference sequence). Trimming at V came to 2 bases and at J to 1 base, leaving 4 bases not matched to a gene.

The rearrangement joins TRBV2 to TRBJ1-2; 8 nucleotides align to TRBD1. This CDR3 spans 15 amino acids. The V segment lost 5 bases and the J segment 8 bases; nucleotides outside the gene matches: 13. Germline loops: CDR1 SNHLY, CDR2 FYNNEI. CDR3 sequence (DNA): TGTGCCAGCAGTAGGAAAGACAGGGGCTCCCGGGGCTACACCTTC. Translated: CASSRKDRGSRGYTF.